The 23 T cell receptor beta chains below all came from one sample that was sequenced in a study of CD8 T cells in ankylosing spondylitis. Whole-study findings and limits: What appeared characteristic of ankylosing spondylitis blood was a TCR beta motif of eight highly homologous variants.

The antigens of these receptors remain unknown. Each CDR3 protein gets one entry after TCRdb re-called the 5' RACE reads with MiXCR. The data contain roughly 450,000 distinct CDR3 sequences, 20% to 30% of them singletons. What was sequenced was blood, either unsorted or a sorted T cell fraction (not recorded which). These receptors all stem from a male donor with ankylosing spondylitis.

This sequence joins TRBV20-1 and TRBJ2-5, with 8 bases identical to TRBD1. Germline CDR1 is DFQATT and CDR2 is SNEGSKA (reference sequence). This CDR3 contains 14 residues. J lost 5 bases, V lost 5 bases, and 10 bases had no gene match. DNA of the CDR3: TGCAGTGCTCGACAGGGGAGTCCGGTGGAGACCCAGTACTTC. It yields the protein CSARQGSPVETQYF.

The J gene is TRBJ1-2, the V gene TRBV5-1; the match to TRBD1 covers 9 bases. The CDR3 consists of 16 residues. V trimming: 6 bases; J trimming: 6 bases; junction bases outside the gene matches: 15. Germline values: CDR1 SGHRS, CDR2 YFSETQ. CDR3 loop: CASTRQGVPLPDGYTF. CDR3 in DNA: TGCGCCAGCACGAGACAGGGGGTCCCCCTCCCGGATGGCTACACCTTC.

The rearrangement uses TRBV6-2 or TRBV6-3 and TRBJ2-2, with TRBD1 matching 8 bases. Germline loops: CDR1 MNHEY, CDR2 SVGEGT. With V trimmed by 5 bases and J by 4 bases, 9 bases remained unmatched. The length of the CDR3 is 16 residues. The CDR3 DNA sequence: TGTGCCAGCAGTACTAACCGGGACAGGTTCACCGGGGAGCTGTTTTTT. Protein product: CASSTNRDRFTGELFF.

V gene TRBV9 combines with J gene TRBJ2-1, with D possibly matching TRBD1 (6 bases). CDR3 length: 15 amino acids. Deletions cut 4 bases from V and 3 bases from J, with 14 bases between. Germline assignment: CDR1 SGDLS and CDR2 YYNGEE. As DNA, the CDR3 is TGTGCCAGCAGCCTTAGTTGGGGGCACTACAATGAGCAGTTCTTC. This sequence encodes CASSLSWGHYNEQFF.

The chain employs TRBV30 and TRBJ2-3; D is unclear. The V gene's germline CDR1 is GTSNPN and CDR2 SVGIG (reference sequence). The CDR3 runs to 11 residues. V lost 5 bases, J lost 3 bases, and 6 bases lay in between. The CDR3 reads CAWGNTDTQYF. The CDR3 region has the DNA TGTGCCTGGGGGAATACAGATACGCAGTATTTT. Together with reference TRBV30 and TRBJ2-3, the CDR3 gives the full variable domain: SQTIHQWPATLVQPVGSPLSLECTVEGTSNPNLYWYRQAAGRGLQLLFYSVGIGQISSEVPQNLSASRPQDRQFILSSKKLLLSDSGFYLCAWGNTDTQYFGPGTRLTVL.

This clonotype has only a few counts. The V gene is TRBV29-1, the J gene TRBJ2-4, with 11 nucleotides matching TRBD2. V shed 6 bases, J shed 8 bases, and the junction held 15 bases outside the gene matches. CDR3 length: 16 amino acids. CDR1 is SQVTM, CDR2 ANQGSEA, per germline. The CDR3 reads CSVSKGLAGGEDIQYF. CDR3 DNA sequence: TGCAGCGTCTCTAAAGGACTAGCGGGCGGGGAGGACATTCAGTACTTC.

The chain carries TRBV12-3 or TRBV12-4 and TRBJ1-5, with 8 bases aligning to TRBD1. CDR3 length: 16 residues. Trimming took 5 bases from V and 0 from J; bases not matched to a gene: 6. CDR3: CASSPQGANSNQPQHF. The CDR3, as DNA: TGTGCCAGCAGTCCTCAGGGGGCTAATAGCAATCAGCCCCAGCATTTT.

In its sample, this clonotype was seen a few times. J is TRBJ2-1 and V is TRBV5-1; D remains ambiguous. The CDR3 is 14 amino acids. V lost 1 base and J 6 bases, leaving 11 bases between the germline ends. Germline V CDR1 and CDR2: SGHRS, YFSETQ. CDR3 sequence: CASSLPPGPNEQFF. For the CDR3, the DNA is TGCGCCAGCAGCTTGCCTCCAGGCCCCAATGAGCAGTTCTTC.

This clonotype was seen a handful of times. This chain joins TRBV6-5 and TRBJ1-6; D not certain. Looked up from germline, CDR1 is MNHEY and CDR2 is SVGAGI. There are 12 residues in the CDR3. V lost 7 bases and J lost 6, with 7 bases in between. The CDR3 loop is CASKGTNSPLHF. As DNA, the CDR3 is TGTGCCAGCAAGGGTACTAATTCACCCCTCCACTTT.

This clonotype was detected only a few times. CDR3 sequence: CASSLAGGPRNEQFF. The CDR3 region has the DNA TGCGCCAGCAGCCTAGCGGGAGGGCCGCGTAATGAGCAGTTCTTC. The chain employs TRBV5-1 and TRBJ2-1; TRBD2 matches at 12 bases. CDR3 size: 15 residues. Germline CDR1 reads SGHRS; CDR2 reads YFSETQ. Germline trimming cut 4 bases from V and 7 bases from J; bases unmatched to any gene: 6.

The chain carries TRBV15 and TRBJ2-3; 9 bases are shared with TRBD2. CDR3 size: 16 residues. V lost 3 bases and J lost 1; bases outside the gene matches: 5. From germline, CDR1 is LNHNV and CDR2 YYDKDF (reference sequence). The DNA for the CDR3 is TGTGCCACCAGCAGTGGACGACTAGCGGGCACAGATACGCAGTATTTT. It yields the protein CATSSGRLAGTDTQYF.

This clonotype was picked up a small number of times. V and J are TRBV5-6 and TRBJ1-6; the match to TRBD1 covers 10 bases. The CDR3 totals 15 residues. Germline CDR1 and CDR2: SGHDT and YYEEEE. V was pared by 4 bases and J by 5 bases, with 3 bases of the junction left unmatched. Here the CDR3 DNA reads TGTGCCAGCAGCCGCGGGACAGGGGATAATTCACCCCTCCACTTT. As protein: CASSRGTGDNSPLHF.

This clonotype appeared a few times. This chain connects TRBV29-1 to TRBJ1-5, with D possibly matching TRBD1 (6 bases). The germline V gene has CDR1 SQVTM and CDR2 ANQGSEA. CDR3 size: 13 residues. V was shortened by 6 bases and J by 5 bases, with 14 bases between the two germline ends. The CDR3 coding sequence is TGCAGCGTCAGGCGGGGGGCAGATCAGCCCCAGCATTTT. It encodes CSVRRGADQPQHF.

V and J are TRBV5-6 and TRBJ1-4; D call uncertain. The CDR3 covers 15 residues. The germline V gene encodes CDR1 SGHDT and CDR2 YYEEEE. V was shortened by 2 bases and J by 4 bases, with 12 bases between the two germline ends. CDR3 residues: CASSFEGRSNEKLFF. The CDR3 coding sequence is TGTGCCAGCAGCTTTGAAGGCAGGAGTAATGAAAAACTGTTTTTT.

The genes are TRBV18 and TRBJ2-7, with 8 positions matching TRBD2. Trimming cost V 5 bases and J 3 bases; bases outside gene matches: 6. The CDR3 is 14 residues long. The germline gives CDR1 KGHSH, CDR2 LQKENI. As DNA, the CDR3 is TGTGCCAGCTCATCGGGACTAGACGACTACGAGCAGTACGTC. Residues: CASSSGLDDYEQYV.

The table lists this clonotype with a few counts. This chain connects TRBV5-1 to TRBJ2-1, with 9 bases lining up with TRBD2. Trimming removed 0 bases from V and 8 bases from J; junction bases left unmatched: 6. The CDR3 length is 15 residues. Germline V lookup: CDR1 SGHRS, CDR2 YFSETQ. CDR3 loop: CASSLVAGVTHEQFF. In nucleotides, the CDR3 is TGCGCCAGCAGCTTGGTAGCGGGAGTAACCCATGAGCAGTTCTTC.

This clonotype was seen more than once but under ten times. J is TRBJ1-2 and V is TRBV12-3 or TRBV12-4; D not certain. V dropped 2 bases and J dropped 3 bases, with 7 bases sitting between them. The CDR3 is made up of 13 amino acids. The CDR3 reads CASSLSGYYGYTF. The CDR3 nucleotides read TGTGCCAGCAGTTTATCCGGCTACTATGGCTACACCTTC.

This clonotype appeared a few times. The J gene is TRBJ1-4, the V gene TRBV6-1, with a possible D match to TRBD1 (5 bases). The V end was cut by 5 bases, the J end by 6 bases, with 13 bases between. The CDR3 consists of 14 residues. The germline V gene has CDR1 MNHNS and CDR2 SASEGT. The CDR3 DNA follows: TGTGCCAGCAGTAGCGGACAAGAGGATGAAAAACTGTTTTTT. Translating gives CASSSGQEDEKLFF.

V is TRBV27 and J is TRBJ1-2; D is unresolved. Germline V lookup: CDR1 MNHEY, CDR2 SMNVEV (reference sequence). Between the trimmed V and J ends, which lost 2 bases and 7 bases, there was a span of 14 bases. The CDR3 contains 14 residues. The CDR3 DNA sequence: TGTGCCAGCAGTTTACGGGAGGAGACACCTGGCTACACCTTC. Translating it yields CASSLREETPGYTF.

A few counts support this clonotype. This rearrangement joins TRBV5-1 to TRBJ1-1; D is possibly TRBD1 (5 bases). The CDR3 is 16 residues long. Germline values: CDR1 SGHRS, CDR2 YFSETQ. V gave up 6 bases and J gave up 0 bases, with 18 bases separating them. The CDR3 region is CASKEQTVGVNTEAFF. The CDR3 bases are TGCGCCAGCAAGGAACAAACAGTAGGGGTGAACACTGAAGCTTTCTTT.

This clonotype occurred a few times. This chain joins TRBV27 and TRBJ1-2; the D gene is possibly TRBD1 (6 bases). The CDR3 has 14 residues. Germline V gene data show CDR1 as MNHEY and CDR2 as SMNVEV (reference sequence). V shed 2 bases and J shed 4 bases, with 11 bases lying between them. The CDR3 reads CASSLLSDSYGYTF. The DNA for the CDR3 is TGTGCCAGCAGTTTACTTTCGGACAGCTATGGCTACACCTTC.

This clonotype occurred a few times. The V gene is TRBV24-1, the J gene TRBJ2-1; D gene ambiguous. V was clipped by 2 bases and J by 4 bases, with 5 bases between them. The germline V gene has CDR1 KGHDR and CDR2 SFDVKD. The length of the CDR3 is 13 residues. The CDR3 loop is CATSDSWYNEQFF. CDR3 bases: TGTGCCACCAGTGATTCTTGGTACAATGAGCAGTTCTTC.

In this sample, this clonotype turned up a few times. The V call is TRBV5-1, the J call TRBJ2-3; no reliable D call. Trimming removed 0 bases at V and 1 base at J, with 9 bases between. The CDR3 is 15 residues long. CDR1 is SGHRS, CDR2 YFSETQ, per germline. CDR3 sequence reads: CASSLGHGGTDTQYF. The CDR3 DNA reads as TGCGCCAGCAGCTTGGGACATGGTGGCACAGATACGCAGTATTTT.